This T cell receptor (beta chain) emerged from a study of blood T cell repertoires in COVID-19. Study as a whole: Sources were T cells, B-cell-depleted T cells, or PBMCs; the material itself was cDNA or gDNA.

In the authors' workflow: Nucleated cell number was recorded as an estimate derived from reference gene primer amplification. Assay used: immunoSEQ multiplex PCR; TCRdb lists only in-frame clones, some missing. V, J and clone size were drawn from that table, and D and trimming were deduced from the DNA. The table records 190,000 or so clones, about nine tenths of them present only once. V was clipped by 4 bases and J by 2 bases; unmatched bases: 5. This CDR3 comprises 15 residues. In germline, CDR1 is SGDLS, CDR2 YYNGEE. The genes are TRBV9 and TRBJ2-2, with 7 bases aligning to TRBD1. Sequenced material: peripheral blood. The sequence derives from a man aged 40-55 years with acute or convalescent COVID-19. The CDR3 coding sequence is TGTGCCAGCAGCCCTCGACAGGGTAACACCGGGGAGCTGTTTTTT. Translating gives CASSPRQGNTGELFF.